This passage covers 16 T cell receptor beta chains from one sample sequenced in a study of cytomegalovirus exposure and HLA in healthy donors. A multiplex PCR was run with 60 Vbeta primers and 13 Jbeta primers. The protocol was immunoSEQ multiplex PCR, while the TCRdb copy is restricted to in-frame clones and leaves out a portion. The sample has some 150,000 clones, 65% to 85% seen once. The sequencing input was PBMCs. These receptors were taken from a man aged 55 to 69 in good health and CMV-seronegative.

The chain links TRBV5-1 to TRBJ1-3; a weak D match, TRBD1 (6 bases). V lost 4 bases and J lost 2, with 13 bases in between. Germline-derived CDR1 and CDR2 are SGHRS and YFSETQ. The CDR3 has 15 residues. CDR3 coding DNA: TGCGCCAGCAGCCCACAGGGTCAGGCTGGAAACACCATATATTTT. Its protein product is CASSPQGQAGNTIYF.

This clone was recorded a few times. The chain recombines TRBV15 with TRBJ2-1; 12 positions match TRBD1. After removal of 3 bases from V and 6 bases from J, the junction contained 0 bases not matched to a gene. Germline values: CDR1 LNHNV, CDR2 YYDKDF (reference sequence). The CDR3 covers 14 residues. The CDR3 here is CATSRGQGANEQFF. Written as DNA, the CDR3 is TGTGCCACCAGCAGGGGACAGGGGGCCAATGAGCAGTTCTTC.

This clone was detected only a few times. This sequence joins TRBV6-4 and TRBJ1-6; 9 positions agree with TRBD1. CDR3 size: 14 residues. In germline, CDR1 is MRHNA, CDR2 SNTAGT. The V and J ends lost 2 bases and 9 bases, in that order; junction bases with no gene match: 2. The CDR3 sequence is CASSDTDRGSPLHF. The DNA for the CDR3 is TGTGCCAGCAGTGACACGGACAGGGGTTCACCCCTCCACTTT.

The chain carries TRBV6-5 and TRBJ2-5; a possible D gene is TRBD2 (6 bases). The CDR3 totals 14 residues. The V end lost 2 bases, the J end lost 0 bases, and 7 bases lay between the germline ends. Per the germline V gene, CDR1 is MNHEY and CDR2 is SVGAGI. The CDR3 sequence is CASSYGRNQETQYF. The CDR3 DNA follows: TGTGCCAGCAGTTACGGGAGGAACCAAGAGACCCAGTACTTC.

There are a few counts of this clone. The CDR3 spells CASSPWTGERGNTEAFF. Here the CDR3 DNA reads TGTGCCAGCAGCCCCTGGACAGGGGAGAGGGGAAACACTGAAGCTTTCTTT. The chain couples TRBV11-2 to TRBJ1-1, with TRBD1 matching over 9 bases. With 5 bases clipped from V and 2 bases from J, the junction kept 12 bases outside the gene matches. Germline CDR1 and CDR2: SGHAT and FQNNGV. CDR3 length: 17 residues.

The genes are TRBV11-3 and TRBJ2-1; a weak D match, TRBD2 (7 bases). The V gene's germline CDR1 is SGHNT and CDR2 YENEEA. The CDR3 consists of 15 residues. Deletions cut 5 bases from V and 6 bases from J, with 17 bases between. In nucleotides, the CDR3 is TGTGCCAGCAGCAACCGGGGGGCGCGTTTCAATGAGCAGTTCTTC. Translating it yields CASSNRGARFNEQFF.

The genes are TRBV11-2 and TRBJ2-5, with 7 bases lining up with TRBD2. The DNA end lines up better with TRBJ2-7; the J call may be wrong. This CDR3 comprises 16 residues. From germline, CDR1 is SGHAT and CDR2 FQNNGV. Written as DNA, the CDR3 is TGTGCCAGCAGCTTGTTACGGACTAGAAGCTCCTACGAGCAGTACTTC. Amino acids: CASSLLRTRSSYEQYF.

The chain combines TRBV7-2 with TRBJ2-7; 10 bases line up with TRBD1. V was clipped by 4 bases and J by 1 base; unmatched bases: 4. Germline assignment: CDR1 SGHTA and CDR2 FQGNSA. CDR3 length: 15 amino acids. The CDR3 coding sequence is TGTGCCAGCAGCTCGCGGACAGGGGGTTCCTACGAGCAGTACTTC. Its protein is CASSSRTGGSYEQYF.

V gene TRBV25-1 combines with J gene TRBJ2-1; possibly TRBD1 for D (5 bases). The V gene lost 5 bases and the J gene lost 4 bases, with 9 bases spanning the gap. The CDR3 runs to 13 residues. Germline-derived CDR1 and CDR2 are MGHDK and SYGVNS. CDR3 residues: CASSQTDYNEQFF. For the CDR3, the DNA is TGTGCCAGCAGTCAGACAGATTACAATGAGCAGTTCTTC.

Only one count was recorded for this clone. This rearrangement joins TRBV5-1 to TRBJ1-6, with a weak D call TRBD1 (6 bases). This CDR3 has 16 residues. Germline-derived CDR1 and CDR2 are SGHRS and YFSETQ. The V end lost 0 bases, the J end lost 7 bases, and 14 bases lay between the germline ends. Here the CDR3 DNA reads TGCGCCAGCAGCTTGGCCGGGCACAGGGCCAATTCACCCCTCCACTTT. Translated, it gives CASSLAGHRANSPLHF.

CDR3 loop: CASSLTAPNTGELFF. CDR3 coding DNA: TGTGCCAGCAGTTTAACAGCTCCGAACACCGGGGAGCTGTTTTTT. The rearrangement uses TRBV28 and TRBJ2-2; D remains unclear. V was pared by 2 bases and J by 0 bases, with 7 bases between. This CDR3 spans 15 amino acids. CDR1 and CDR2 (germline): MDHEN, SYDVKM.

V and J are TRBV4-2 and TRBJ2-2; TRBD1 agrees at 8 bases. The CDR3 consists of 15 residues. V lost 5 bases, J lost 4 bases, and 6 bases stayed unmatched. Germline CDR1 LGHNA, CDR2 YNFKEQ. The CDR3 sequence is CASSYPRGLTGELFF. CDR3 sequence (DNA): TGTGCCAGCAGCTACCCCAGGGGGCTCACCGGGGAGCTGTTTTTT.

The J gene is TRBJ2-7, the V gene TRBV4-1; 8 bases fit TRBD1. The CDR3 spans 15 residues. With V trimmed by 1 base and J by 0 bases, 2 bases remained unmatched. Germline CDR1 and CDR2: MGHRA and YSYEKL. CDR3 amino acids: CASSQGGTGSYEQYF. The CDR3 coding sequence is TGCGCCAGCAGCCAAGGAGGGACAGGCTCCTACGAGCAGTACTTC.

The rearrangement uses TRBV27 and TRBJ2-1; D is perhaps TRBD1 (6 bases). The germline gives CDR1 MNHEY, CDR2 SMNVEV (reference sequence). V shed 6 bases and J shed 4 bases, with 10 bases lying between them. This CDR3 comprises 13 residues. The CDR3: CASSQGGYNEQFF. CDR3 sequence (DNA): TGTGCCAGCAGCCAAGGGGGATACAATGAGCAGTTCTTC.

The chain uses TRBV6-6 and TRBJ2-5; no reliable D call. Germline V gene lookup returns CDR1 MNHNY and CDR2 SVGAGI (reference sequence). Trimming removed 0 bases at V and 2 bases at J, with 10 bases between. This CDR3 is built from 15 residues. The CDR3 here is CASSYSRQQQETQYF. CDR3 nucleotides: TGTGCCAGCAGTTACTCGAGGCAGCAACAAGAGACCCAGTACTTC.

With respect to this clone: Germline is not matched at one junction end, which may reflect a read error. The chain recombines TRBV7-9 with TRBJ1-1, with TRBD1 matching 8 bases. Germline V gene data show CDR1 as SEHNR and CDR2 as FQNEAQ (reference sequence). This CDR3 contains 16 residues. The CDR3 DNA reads TGTTCCAGCAGCGGACTCTCCGGGACAGGGAACACTGAAGCTTTCTTT. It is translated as CSSSGLSGTGNTEAFF. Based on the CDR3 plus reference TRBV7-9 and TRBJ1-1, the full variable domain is DTGVSQNPRHKITKRGQNVTFRCDPISEHNRLYWYRQTLGQGPEFLTYFQNEAQLEKSRLLSDRFSAERPKGSFSTLEIQRTEQGDSAMYLCSSSGLSGTGNTEAFFGQGTRLTVV.